The TCR beta chain under discussion was sequenced for a study of OX40 agonist ivuxolimab in advanced cancers. Collection of blood occurred at baseline, at cycle 4 day 1, and at cycle 7 day 1. There are 16 residues in the CDR3. V was pared by 1 base and J by 4 bases, with 17 bases between. The germline V gene has CDR1 LNHNV and CDR2 YYDKDF (reference sequence). Method: immunoSEQ multiplex PCR; TCRdb's copy keeps in-frame clones and lacks some. The sample shows 30,000 to 50,000 clones, about 89% of them seen only once. The sequence was obtained from an adult with an advanced solid tumor such as melanoma, head and neck, liver or kidney cancer. The V call is TRBV15, the J call TRBJ2-7; the D gene is possibly TRBD2 (6 bases). The sequencing here drew on CD4+ or CD8+ T cells sorted from blood, taken in a trial of the OX40 agonist ivuxolimab. CDR3 DNA: TGTGCCACCAGCAGAGGCGGGACCGAACGCCTTTACGAGCAGTACTTC. Translating gives CATSRGGTERLYEQYF.